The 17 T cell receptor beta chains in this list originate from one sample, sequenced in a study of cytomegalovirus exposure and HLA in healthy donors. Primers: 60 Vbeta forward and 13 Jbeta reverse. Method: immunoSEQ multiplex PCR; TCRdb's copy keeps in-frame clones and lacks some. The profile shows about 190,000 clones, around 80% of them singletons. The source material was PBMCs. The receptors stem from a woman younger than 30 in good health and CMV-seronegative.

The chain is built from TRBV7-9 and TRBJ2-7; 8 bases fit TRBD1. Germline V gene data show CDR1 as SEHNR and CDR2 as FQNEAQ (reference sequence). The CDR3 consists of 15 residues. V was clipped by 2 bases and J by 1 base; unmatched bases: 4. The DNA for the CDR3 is TGTGCCAGCAGCTTATCTAGGACAGGGTCCTACGAGCAGTACTTC. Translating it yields CASSLSRTGSYEQYF.

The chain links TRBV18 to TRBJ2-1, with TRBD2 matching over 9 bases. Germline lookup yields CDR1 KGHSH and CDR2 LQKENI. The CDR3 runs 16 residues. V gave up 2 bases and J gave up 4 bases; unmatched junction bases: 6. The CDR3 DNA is TGTGCCAGCTCACCAGCGGAAGCGGGAGGTTACAATGAGCAGTTCTTC. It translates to CASSPAEAGGYNEQFF.

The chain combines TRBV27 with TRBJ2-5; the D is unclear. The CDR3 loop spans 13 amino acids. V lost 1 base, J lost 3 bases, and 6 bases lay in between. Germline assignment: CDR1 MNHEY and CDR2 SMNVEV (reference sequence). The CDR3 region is CASSLWPKETQYF. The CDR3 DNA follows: TGTGCCAGCAGTTTATGGCCGAAAGAGACCCAGTACTTC.

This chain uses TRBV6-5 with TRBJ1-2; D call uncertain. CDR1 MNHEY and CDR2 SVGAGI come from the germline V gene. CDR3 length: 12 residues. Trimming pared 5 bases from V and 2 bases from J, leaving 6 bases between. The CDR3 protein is CASSPRNYGYTF. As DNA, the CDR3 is TGTGCCAGCAGTCCACGGAACTATGGCTACACCTTC.

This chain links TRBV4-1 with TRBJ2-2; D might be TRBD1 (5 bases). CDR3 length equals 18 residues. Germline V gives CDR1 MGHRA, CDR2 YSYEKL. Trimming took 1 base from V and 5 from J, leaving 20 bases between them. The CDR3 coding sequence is TGCGCCAGCAGCCAAGGACCTCGTGGCAGGGTTTGGACCGGGGAGCTGTTTTTT. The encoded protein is CASSQGPRGRVWTGELFF.

The CDR3 DNA is TGTGCCAGCAGTTCCACACAGGACCTTGGAAACACCATATATTTT. Translation: CASSSTQDLGNTIYF. The chain is built from TRBV6-5 and TRBJ1-3; D possibly corresponds to TRBD1 (5 bases). CDR1 is MNHEY and CDR2 is SVGAGI in the germline V gene. This CDR3 region has 15 residues. The germline V and J ends were trimmed by 4 bases and 3 bases, with 13 bases remaining between them.

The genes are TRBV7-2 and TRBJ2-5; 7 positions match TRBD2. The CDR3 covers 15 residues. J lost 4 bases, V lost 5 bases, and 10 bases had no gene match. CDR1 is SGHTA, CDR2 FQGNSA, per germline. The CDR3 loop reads CASSIGTTSLETQYF. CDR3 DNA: TGTGCCAGCAGCATCGGGACTACTTCTCTAGAGACCCAGTACTTC.

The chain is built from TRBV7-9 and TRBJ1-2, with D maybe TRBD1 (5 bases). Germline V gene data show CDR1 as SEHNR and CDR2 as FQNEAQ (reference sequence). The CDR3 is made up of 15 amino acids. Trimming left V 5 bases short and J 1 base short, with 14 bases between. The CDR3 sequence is CASSRGQLHNYGYTF. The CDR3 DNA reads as TGTGCCAGCAGCCGAGGACAACTTCATAACTATGGCTACACCTTC.

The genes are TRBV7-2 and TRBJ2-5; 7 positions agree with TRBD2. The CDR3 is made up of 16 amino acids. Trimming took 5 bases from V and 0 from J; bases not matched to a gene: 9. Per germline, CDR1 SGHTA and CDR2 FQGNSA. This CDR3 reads CASSPRASGYQETQYF. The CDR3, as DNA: TGTGCCAGCAGCCCCCGGGCTAGCGGCTACCAAGAGACCCAGTACTTC. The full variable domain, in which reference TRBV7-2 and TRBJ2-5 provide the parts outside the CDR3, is GAGVSQSPSNKVTEKGKDVELRCDPISGHTALYWYRQSLGQGLEFLIYFQGNSAPDKSGLPSDRFSAERTGGSVSTLTIQRTQQEDSAVYLCASSPRASGYQETQYFGPGTRLLVL.

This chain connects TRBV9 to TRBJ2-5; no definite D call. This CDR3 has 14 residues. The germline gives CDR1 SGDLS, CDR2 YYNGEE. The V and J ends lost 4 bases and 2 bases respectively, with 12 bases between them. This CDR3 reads CASSPAGRQETQYF. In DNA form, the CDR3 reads TGTGCCAGCAGCCCAGCCGGCAGGCAAGAGACCCAGTACTTC.

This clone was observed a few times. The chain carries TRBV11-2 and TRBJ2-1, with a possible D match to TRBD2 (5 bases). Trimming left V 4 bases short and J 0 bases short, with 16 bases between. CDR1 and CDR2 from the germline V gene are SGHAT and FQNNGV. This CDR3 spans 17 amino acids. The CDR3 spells CASSSPGADNSYNEQFF. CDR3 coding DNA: TGTGCCAGCAGCTCCCCTGGAGCGGATAACTCCTACAATGAGCAGTTCTTC.

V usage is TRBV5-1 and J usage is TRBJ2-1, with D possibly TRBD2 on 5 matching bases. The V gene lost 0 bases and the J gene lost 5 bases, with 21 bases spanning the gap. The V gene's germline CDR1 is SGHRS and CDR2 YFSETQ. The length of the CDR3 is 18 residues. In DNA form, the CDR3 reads TGCGCCAGCAGCTTGGAGATGGCTAGCCTTTTACTCCACAATGAGCAGTTCTTC. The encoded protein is CASSLEMASLLLHNEQFF.

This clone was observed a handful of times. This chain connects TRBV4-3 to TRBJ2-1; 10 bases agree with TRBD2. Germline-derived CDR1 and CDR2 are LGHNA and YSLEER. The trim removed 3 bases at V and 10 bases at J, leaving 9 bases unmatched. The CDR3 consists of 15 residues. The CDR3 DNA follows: TGCGCCAGCAGCCAGGGAGCGGGAGGGCCCCACGAGCAGTTCTTC. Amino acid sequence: CASSQGAGGPHEQFF.

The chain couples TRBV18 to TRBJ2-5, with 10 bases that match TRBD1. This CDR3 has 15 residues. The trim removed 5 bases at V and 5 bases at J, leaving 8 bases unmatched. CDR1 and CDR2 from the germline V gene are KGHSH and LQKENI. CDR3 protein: CASSVGQGPFETQYF. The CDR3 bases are TGTGCCAGCTCAGTGGGACAGGGGCCTTTCGAGACCCAGTACTTC.

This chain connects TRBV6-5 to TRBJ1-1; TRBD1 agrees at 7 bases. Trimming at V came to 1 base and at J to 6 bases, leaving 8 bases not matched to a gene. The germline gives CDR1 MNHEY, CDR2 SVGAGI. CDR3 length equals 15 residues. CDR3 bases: TGTGCCAGCAGTTACTATGCAGGGGGTTGGGCTGAAGCTTTCTTT. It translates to CASSYYAGGWAEAFF.

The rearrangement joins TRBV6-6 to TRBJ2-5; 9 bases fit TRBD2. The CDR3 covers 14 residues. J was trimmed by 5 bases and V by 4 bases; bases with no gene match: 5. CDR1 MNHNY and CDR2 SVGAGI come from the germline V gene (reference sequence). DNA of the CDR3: TGTGCCAGCAGTTTAGCGGGAGTGAGGGAGACCCAGTACTTC. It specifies CASSLAGVRETQYF.

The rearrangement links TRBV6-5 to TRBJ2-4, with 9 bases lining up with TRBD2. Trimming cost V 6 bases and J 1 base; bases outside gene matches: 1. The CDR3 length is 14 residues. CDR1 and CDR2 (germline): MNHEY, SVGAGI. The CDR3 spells CASRGTSAKNIQYF. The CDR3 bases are TGTGCCAGCAGGGGGACTAGCGCCAAAAACATTCAGTACTTC.